These 21 T cell receptor beta chains share one sample of origin, sequenced in a study of T-cell reconstitution after alpha-beta-depleted transplantation in children. Unique molecular identifiers featured in how the TCRbeta library was prepared. MiXCR, run by TCRdb on the PCR reads, gives a single entry per CDR3 protein. The sample includes hundreds of thousands of distinct CDR3 sequences, roughly 17% seen only once; the top ten take approximately 1%. Here the sequenced sample was PBMCs from the stem cell graft donor, taken from the stem cell graft. These receptors came from a human donor who donated a stem cell graft to a child with acute myeloid leukemia.

This clonotype showed up just a few times. The CDR3, as DNA: TGTGCCAGCAGCCCGGACTGGAACACCGGGGAGCTGTTTTTT. As protein: CASSPDWNTGELFF. The chain couples TRBV7-2 to TRBJ2-2, with D maybe TRBD2 (5 bases). The CDR3 is 14 residues long. Germline V gives CDR1 SGHTA, CDR2 FQGNSA. V lost 5 bases and J lost 1, with 8 bases in between.

The rearrangement uses TRBV7-2 and TRBJ2-1; the D call may be TRBD1 or TRBD2 (7 bases each). CDR1 is SGHTA, CDR2 FQGNSA, per germline. CDR3 size: 15 residues. V was pared by 7 bases and J by 7 bases, with 20 bases between. The CDR3 DNA follows: TGTGCCAGCACCTATGGGGGAGGGGGCATAAATGAGCAGTTCTTC. Protein product: CASTYGGGGINEQFF.

In this sample, this clonotype turned up once. Relative to the germline gene, one junction end is altered; a read error may explain this. J is TRBJ2-1 and V is TRBV7-8, with 14 nucleotides matching TRBD2. The CDR3 contains 16 residues. Germline CDR1 and CDR2: SGHVS and FQNEAQ. The CDR3 here is CASSSGTSGRYNDQFF. The CDR3 DNA sequence: TGTGCCAGCAGCTCCGGGACTAGCGGGAGATACAATGACCAGTTCTTC.

The rearrangement joins TRBV4-2 to TRBJ2-1; the match to TRBD2 covers 13 bases. Trimming cost V 3 bases and J 8 bases; bases outside gene matches: 19. Germline V lookup: CDR1 LGHNA, CDR2 YNFKEQ. This CDR3 has 20 amino acids. DNA of the CDR3: TGTGCCAGCAGCCACTGGACTAGCGGGGGCCCCCCTTACAATGGGGATGAGCAGTTCTTC. Protein: CASSHWTSGGPPYNGDEQFF.

This clonotype turned up a few times. This rearrangement joins TRBV27 to TRBJ1-5; D may be TRBD1 (5 bases). Trimming pared 3 bases from V and 7 bases from J, leaving 19 bases between. Per the germline V gene, CDR1 is MNHEY and CDR2 is SMNVEV (reference sequence). This CDR3 is built from 16 residues. The CDR3 DNA reads TGTGCCAGCAGTTTGGGGACGGCGGGAGTGAACCAGCCCCAGCATTTT. Encoded protein: CASSLGTAGVNQPQHF.

CDR3: CASCPSGNYEQYF. Here the CDR3 DNA reads TGTGCCAGCTGCCCGTCGGGGAACTACGAGCAGTACTTC. This rearrangement joins TRBV13 to TRBJ2-7; possibly TRBD2 for D (5 bases). Germline V gene data show CDR1 as PRHDT and CDR2 as FYEKMQ (reference sequence). The V and J ends lost 8 bases and 3 bases respectively, with 14 bases between them. The CDR3 sequence is 13 residues long.

This clonotype has at least ten counts. V is TRBV20-1 and J is TRBJ2-3, with D perhaps matching TRBD2 (6 bases). The CDR3 spans 15 residues. Germline lookup yields CDR1 DFQATT and CDR2 SNEGSKA (reference sequence). Trimming shortened V by 5 bases and J by 4 bases, and 19 bases separated the two germline ends. The chain's CDR3 is CSASDRGIRADTQYF. CDR3 sequence (DNA): TGCAGTGCTTCTGATCGGGGGATTCGCGCAGATACGCAGTATTTT.

The rearrangement joins TRBV11-2 to TRBJ2-3; a possible D gene is TRBD2 (6 bases). This CDR3 has 18 amino acids. Trimming shortened V by 5 bases and J by 2 bases, and 23 bases separated the two germline ends. CDR1 is SGHAT, CDR2 FQNNGV, per germline. CDR3 DNA: TGTGCCAGCAGCCGGGCCCCCCTCAACGGGGGAGACACAGATACGCAGTATTTT. As protein: CASSRAPLNGGDTDTQYF. Full variable domain (outside the CDR3, taken from reference TRBV11-2 and TRBJ2-3): EAGVAQSPRYKIIEKRQSVAFWCNPISGHATLYWYQQILGQGPKLLIQFQNNGVVDDSQLPKDRFSAERLKGVDSTLKIQPAKLEDSAVYLCASSRAPLNGGDTDTQYFGPGTRLTVL.

In its sample, this clonotype was seen many times. This chain links TRBV29-1 with TRBJ1-1, with D unresolved. The CDR3 contains 13 residues. The germline V gene has CDR1 SQVTM and CDR2 ANQGSEA. The ends were cut back, 3 bases at V and 6 bases at J, with 14 bases in the middle. The CDR3 region is CSVDKGLQAEAFF. As DNA, the CDR3 is TGCAGCGTTGATAAAGGCCTCCAGGCTGAAGCTTTCTTT. Using reference TRBV29-1 and TRBJ1-1 for the parts outside the CDR3, the full variable domain is SAVISQKPSRDICQRGTSLTIQCQVDSQVTMMFWYRQQPGQSLTLIATANQGSEATYESGFVIDKFPISRPNLTFSTLTVSNMSPEDSSIYLCSVDKGLQAEAFFGQGTRLTVV.

This clonotype was counted ten times or more. The chain links TRBV12-3 or TRBV12-4 to TRBJ1-2, with a possible D match to TRBD1 (5 bases). Trimming took off 2 bases at V and 7 bases at J, with 11 bases between the two ends. The CDR3 runs 13 residues. The CDR3, as DNA: TGTGCCAGCAGTTTACCACAGGTTCGTGGCTACACCTTC. Translation gives CASSLPQVRGYTF.

The chain carries TRBV4-2 and TRBJ2-1; 7 bases line up with TRBD2. In germline, CDR1 is LGHNA, CDR2 YNFKEQ. The CDR3 totals 17 residues. Germline trimming cut 0 bases from V and 4 bases from J; bases unmatched to any gene: 9. DNA of the CDR3: TGTGCCAGCAGCCAAGATCATCTGGAGCGGGGATACAATGAGCAGTTCTTC. Amino acid sequence: CASSQDHLERGYNEQFF.

The CDR3 coding sequence is TGTGCCATCAGACCGGGACAGAACACCGGGGAGCTGTTTTTT. Protein sequence: CAIRPGQNTGELFF. This chain joins TRBV10-3 and TRBJ2-2; tentatively, D is TRBD1 (6 bases). The length of the CDR3 is 14 residues. In germline, CDR1 is ENHRY, CDR2 SYGVKD. V was shortened by 6 bases and J by 1 base, with 9 bases between the two germline ends.

This clonotype was counted many times. The genes are TRBV15 and TRBJ2-3; 8 bases line up with TRBD1. Germline V gene lookup returns CDR1 LNHNV and CDR2 YYDKDF (reference sequence). The CDR3 covers 15 residues. V lost 4 bases, J lost 0 bases, and 3 bases stayed unmatched. The chain's CDR3 is CATSTRQGSTDTQYF. The CDR3 bases are TGTGCCACCAGCACCCGACAGGGGAGCACAGATACGCAGTATTTT.

The table lists this clonotype with many counts. The chain uses TRBV7-3 and TRBJ1-1; D call uncertain. With 0 bases removed from V and 7 bases from J, the gap between germline ends came to 12 bases. CDR1 and CDR2 from the germline V gene are SGHTA and FQGTGA. This CDR3 contains 14 residues. Here the CDR3 reads CASSLTPGLGEAFF. The CDR3 nucleotides read TGTGCCAGCAGCTTAACGCCGGGTTTGGGTGAAGCTTTCTTT.

The sample holds a few counts of this clonotype. The chain joins TRBV3-1 to TRBJ2-7, with TRBD1 identical over 9 bases. After removal of 3 bases from V and 3 bases from J, the junction contained 9 bases not matched to a gene. The germline V gene has CDR1 LGHDT and CDR2 YNNKEL (reference sequence). CDR3 length: 16 residues. CDR3 in amino acids: CASSQYAGTGFYEQYF. The CDR3 nucleotides are TGTGCCAGCAGCCAGTATGCGGGGACAGGGTTCTACGAGCAGTACTTC.

This chain uses TRBV12-3 or TRBV12-4 with TRBJ1-6, with D maybe TRBD1 (6 bases). This CDR3 region has 15 residues. The ends were cut back, 6 bases at V and 0 bases at J, with 9 bases in the middle. The CDR3 region has the DNA TGTGCCAGCAGCGACAGGAGCTCCTATAATTCACCCCTCCACTTT. The encoded protein is CASSDRSSYNSPLHF.

This clonotype was found many times. The CDR3: CASSQSRGSYEQYF. The CDR3 nucleotides read TGCGCCAGCAGCCAGTCCAGGGGGTCCTACGAGCAGTACTTC. The chain combines TRBV4-3 with TRBJ2-7, with 7 bases identical to TRBD1. CDR1 LGHNA and CDR2 YSLEER come from the germline V gene. V lost 3 bases, J lost 1 base, and 3 bases stayed unmatched. This CDR3 has 14 amino acids.

Details on this clonotype: The conserved phenylalanine or tryptophan is not found at the CDR3 terminus, so this likely reflects a read error. No DNA is shown, since the ends of the CDR3 on it are uncertain; the CDR3 is the one TCRdb lists. The rearrangement links TRBV21-1 to TRBJ2-7. TRBV21-1 is recorded as a pseudogene. The CDR3 is 15 amino acids long, termini counted. The chain's CDR3 is CASSYLPSTKGRTLP.

This clonotype has a handful of counts. J is TRBJ1-2 and V is TRBV5-5; D gene ambiguous. Germline V gives CDR1 SGHKS, CDR2 YYEKEE (reference sequence). The CDR3 has 17 residues. Trimming shortened V by 0 bases and J by 5 bases, and 20 bases separated the two germline ends. In nucleotides, the CDR3 is TGTGCCAGCAGCTTGGTCTTGGAACGGTACGCTCCTTATGGCTACACCTTC. This gives the protein CASSLVLERYAPYGYTF.

This clonotype was seen only a few times. The chain employs TRBV7-9 and TRBJ2-3, with D possibly being TRBD1 (6 bases). There are 14 residues in the CDR3. V was clipped by 3 bases and J by 3 bases, with 10 bases between them. Germline V gives CDR1 SEHNR, CDR2 FQNEAQ (reference sequence). Here the CDR3 reads CASSFSGQTDTQYF. CDR3 DNA: TGTGCCAGCAGCTTCTCCGGACAGACAGATACGCAGTATTTT.

This clonotype was detected ten times or more. V and J are TRBV6-5 and TRBJ2-1, with 8 bases identical to TRBD2. Germline values: CDR1 MNHEY, CDR2 SVGAGI. Trimming at V came to 7 bases and at J to 4 bases, leaving 3 bases not matched to a gene. The CDR3 has 13 amino acids. CDR3 nucleotides: TGTGCCAGCACGCGGGGGGCTTACAATGAGCAGTTCTTC. It yields the protein CASTRGAYNEQFF.